What follows are 31 T cell receptor beta chains derived from one specimen sequenced in a study of cytomegalovirus exposure and HLA in healthy donors. 60 Vbeta and 13 Jbeta primers were used in PCR. Generated by immunoSEQ multiplex PCR, the TCRdb table keeps only in-frame clones and is missing some. The sample includes 110,000 or so clones, 60% to 80% of them seen just once. Sequenced input: PBMCs. The receptors shown here come from a man aged 18 to 30 in good health and CMV-seropositive.

The chain recombines TRBV5-6 with TRBJ2-3, with D perhaps TRBD2 (6 bases). This CDR3 has 14 amino acids. V was pared by 4 bases and J by 3 bases, with 12 bases between. CDR1 SGHDT and CDR2 YYEEEE come from the germline V gene. CDR3 residues: CASSPGGRTDTQYF. The CDR3 bases are TGTGCCAGCAGCCCCGGGGGACGGACAGATACGCAGTATTTT.

The chain recombines TRBV7-9 with TRBJ2-7; weak D call: TRBD1 (6 bases). The CDR3 has 15 amino acids. Germline-derived CDR1 and CDR2 are SEHNR and FQNEAQ (reference sequence). Trimming stripped 5 bases from V and 3 bases from J, with 17 bases between. This chain's CDR3 is CASSPRTVRFYEQYF. CDR3 DNA sequence: TGTGCCAGCAGCCCCAGGACAGTCCGGTTCTACGAGCAGTACTTC.

V gene TRBV5-1 combines with J gene TRBJ2-2, with D possibly TRBD1 on 8 matching bases. V was shortened by 5 bases and J by 6 bases, with 17 bases between the two germline ends. The CDR3 is 15 amino acids. The V gene's germline CDR1 is SGHRS and CDR2 YFSETQ. The CDR3, as DNA: TGCGCCAGCAGACCCGACAGGGGAGGGGCCGGGGAGCTGTTTTTT. Protein product: CASRPDRGGAGELFF.

The rearrangement joins TRBV7-6 to TRBJ2-2; TRBD2 is a possible D gene (6 bases). The germline V gene has CDR1 SGHVS and CDR2 FNYEAQ. CDR3 length: 15 residues. V was cut by 0 bases and J by 1 base, with 6 bases left in between. The CDR3 sequence is CASSLAGGNTGELFF. CDR3 coding DNA: TGTGCCAGCAGCTTAGCGGGGGGGAACACCGGGGAGCTGTTTTTT.

This clone was recorded a few times. The rearrangement joins TRBV25-1 to TRBJ2-5; tentatively, D is TRBD1 (7 bases). Germline V gene sequence: CDR1 MGHDK, CDR2 SYGVNS. The V gene lost 2 bases and the J gene lost 1 base, with 11 bases spanning the gap. The CDR3 has 15 residues. The CDR3 DNA is TGTGCCAGCAGTGAAGGAGGGACAGTCCAAGAGACCCAGTACTTC. Its translation: CASSEGGTVQETQYF.

J is TRBJ1-4 and V is TRBV5-1; no clear D gene. The CDR3 has 13 amino acids. Germline CDR1 reads SGHRS; CDR2 reads YFSETQ. The ends were cut back, 0 bases at V and 11 bases at J, with 11 bases in the middle. The CDR3 loop is CASSLDVGEKLFF. CDR3 DNA sequence: TGCGCCAGCAGCTTGGATGTGGGAGAGAAACTGTTTTTT.

This chain uses TRBV5-1 with TRBJ1-6; D may be TRBD1 (6 bases). CDR3 length: 15 residues. V shed 0 bases and J shed 6 bases, with 10 bases lying between them. Germline V lookup: CDR1 SGHRS, CDR2 YFSETQ. The CDR3 protein is CASSLEDRTNSPLHF. Written as DNA, the CDR3 is TGCGCCAGCAGCTTGGAAGACAGGACTAATTCACCCCTCCACTTT.

The V gene is TRBV19, the J gene TRBJ2-7, with no clear D. The CDR3 totals 13 residues. The ends were cut back, 2 bases at V and 2 bases at J, with 7 bases in the middle. Looked up from germline, CDR1 is LNHDA and CDR2 is SQIVND (reference sequence). The CDR3 DNA reads TGTGCCAGTAGTATATCCACTACCTACGAGCAGTACTTC. It specifies CASSISTTYEQYF.

The genes are TRBV30 and TRBJ2-3; D may be TRBD1 (5 bases). Germline-derived CDR1 and CDR2 are GTSNPN and SVGIG (reference sequence). V lost 0 bases to trimming and J lost 0 bases, with 10 bases between them. This CDR3 spans 15 amino acids. CDR3 sequence reads: CAWSVQVSSTDTQYF. Written as DNA, the CDR3 is TGTGCCTGGAGTGTACAGGTTTCTAGCACAGATACGCAGTATTTT. The whole variable domain, filled in from reference TRBV30 and TRBJ2-3, reads SQTIHQWPATLVQPVGSPLSLECTVEGTSNPNLYWYRQAAGRGLQLLFYSVGIGQISSEVPQNLSASRPQDRQFILSSKKLLLSDSGFYLCAWSVQVSSTDTQYFGPGTRLTVL.

The chain combines TRBV10-3 with TRBJ1-5; possibly TRBD1 for D (6 bases). The CDR3 runs 12 residues. Germline V CDR1 and CDR2: ENHRY, SYGVKD. V lost 6 bases and J lost 6, with 9 bases in between. Here the CDR3 DNA reads TGTGCCATCAGCGGGGGGCCTCAGCCCCAGCATTTT. Its translation is CAISGGPQPQHF.

This clone was observed a few times. V gene TRBV28 combines with J gene TRBJ1-4; 7 bases fit TRBD1. There are 13 residues in the CDR3. Germline V gene lookup returns CDR1 MDHEN and CDR2 SYDVKM. Trimming removed 2 bases from V and 8 bases from J; junction bases left unmatched: 2. Written as DNA, the CDR3 is TGTGCCAGCAGTTTAAGGGGGCTAGAAAAACTGTTTTTT. It yields the protein CASSLRGLEKLFF.

The chain combines TRBV27 with TRBJ2-7; 9 positions agree with TRBD1. The germline gives CDR1 MNHEY, CDR2 SMNVEV (reference sequence). V trimming: 6 bases; J trimming: 6 bases; junction bases outside the gene matches: 12. The CDR3 covers 15 residues. The CDR3 coding sequence is TGTGCCAGCAGCTTCTATGGGACAGGGCTACTCGAGCAGTACTTC. Its translation is CASSFYGTGLLEQYF.

This clone was counted between two and nine times. The chain uses TRBV4-1 and TRBJ2-1; D call uncertain. V lost 0 bases to trimming and J lost 10 bases, with 10 bases between them. This CDR3 comprises 13 residues. CDR1 is MGHRA and CDR2 is YSYEKL in the germline V gene. CDR3 DNA: TGCGCCAGCAGCCAAGATACCCCGAGAGAGCAGTTCTTC. Protein product: CASSQDTPREQFF.

The chain uses TRBV5-1 and TRBJ2-2; maybe TRBD2 (6 bases). The CDR3 is made up of 15 amino acids. Trimming removed 7 bases at V and 4 bases at J, with 17 bases between. Germline V gene data show CDR1 as SGHRS and CDR2 as YFSETQ. The CDR3 DNA sequence: TGCGCCAGCCGAATATTAGCGGAGGGCACCGGGGAGCTGTTTTTT. It translates to CASRILAEGTGELFF.

The V gene is TRBV7-3, the J gene TRBJ2-7; a weak D match, TRBD2 (5 bases). Between the trimmed V and J ends, which lost 1 base and 6 bases, there was a span of 31 bases. The length of the CDR3 is 20 residues. From germline, CDR1 is SGHTA and CDR2 FQGTGA. CDR3 region: CASSLRVGPPGGGEEGEQYV. CDR3 nucleotides: TGTGCCAGCAGCTTAAGGGTAGGTCCGCCCGGTGGTGGGGAAGAGGGCGAGCAGTACGTC.

Written as DNA, the CDR3 is TGTGCCTGGAACCTTCAGTGGAGGGGGGGACACTCTGGGGCCAACGTCCTGACTTTC. Translating it yields CAWNLQWRGGHSGANVLTF. J is TRBJ2-6 and V is TRBV30, with a possible D match to TRBD2 (7 bases). This CDR3 has 19 residues. Trimming removed 4 bases at V and 0 bases at J, with 22 bases between. Germline V CDR1 and CDR2: GTSNPN, SVGIG (reference sequence).

V usage is TRBV5-6 and J usage is TRBJ2-7; a possible D gene is TRBD1 (5 bases). The V end was cut by 1 base, the J end by 3 bases, with 14 bases between. There are 15 residues in the CDR3. Germline loops: CDR1 SGHDT, CDR2 YYEEEE. CDR3 nucleotides: TGTGCCAGCAGCTTGAAAGGACACCCAGGCTACGAGCAGTACGTC. It codes for CASSLKGHPGYEQYV.

The chain carries TRBV11-2 and TRBJ1-2, with D possibly matching TRBD1 (6 bases). Germline-derived CDR1 and CDR2 are SGHAT and FQNNGV. CDR3 length: 14 residues. V was pared by 5 bases and J by 7 bases, with 17 bases between. CDR3 amino acids: CASSTKQGMSGYTF. The CDR3 DNA follows: TGTGCCAGCAGCACCAAACAGGGTATGAGTGGCTACACCTTC.

This clone was counted only a few times. The genes are TRBV6-6 and TRBJ1-1, with D perhaps matching TRBD1 (5 bases). CDR1 is MNHNY and CDR2 is SVGAGI in the germline V gene (reference sequence). The length of the CDR3 is 15 residues. V shed 2 bases and J shed 3 bases, with 13 bases lying between them. The CDR3 spells CASSYDPGGYTEAFF. DNA for the CDR3: TGTGCCAGCAGTTACGACCCGGGGGGGTACACTGAAGCTTTCTTT.

The chain recombines TRBV29-1 with TRBJ1-1, with TRBD1 matching 8 bases. The CDR3 has 14 amino acids. The junction had 8 bases not matched to a gene; V was cut back by 7 bases and J by 1 base. Germline CDR1 reads SQVTM; CDR2 reads ANQGSEA. CDR3: CSGARTGTNTEAFF. CDR3 sequence (DNA): TGCAGCGGCGCAAGGACAGGGACGAACACTGAAGCTTTCTTT. The whole variable domain, filled in from reference TRBV29-1 and TRBJ1-1, reads SAVISQKPSRDICQRGTSLTIQCQVDSQVTMMFWYRQQPGQSLTLIATANQGSEATYESGFVIDKFPISRPNLTFSTLTVSNMSPEDSSIYLCSGARTGTNTEAFFGQGTRLTVV.

The genes are TRBV5-6 and TRBJ2-1; 10 nucleotides agree with TRBD2. CDR1 and CDR2 (germline): SGHDT, YYEEEE. CDR3 length: 17 amino acids. V lost 0 bases to trimming and J lost 8 bases; unmatched junction nucleotides: 11. CDR3 in DNA: TGTGCCAGCAGCTTGGAACTAGCGGGGCCCCCTAGAGATGAGCAGTTCTTC. Translated, it gives CASSLELAGPPRDEQFF.

The J gene is TRBJ1-1, the V gene TRBV5-1; D is unresolved. V gave up 2 bases and J gave up 11 bases, with 16 bases separating them. Germline V gene sequence: CDR1 SGHRS, CDR2 YFSETQ. The CDR3 sequence is 13 residues long. CDR3 sequence reads: CASSFGGSSGAFF. The CDR3 DNA reads TGCGCCAGCAGCTTCGGAGGCTCCTCTGGCGCTTTCTTT. The entire variable domain, with the rest obtained from reference TRBV5-1 and TRBJ1-1, is as follows: KAGVTQTPRYLIKTRGQQVTLSCSPISGHRSVSWYQQTPGQGLQFLFEYFSETQRNKGNFPGRFSGRQFSNSRSEMNVSTLELGDSALYLCASSFGGSSGAFFGQGTRLTVV.

The CDR3 DNA reads as TGTGCCAGCAGACCCACAGCCTCCTATGGCTACACCTTC. This gives the protein CASRPTASYGYTF. The rearrangement joins TRBV28 to TRBJ1-2; D not resolved. Trimming took 6 bases from V and 4 from J, leaving 12 bases between them. Looked up from germline, CDR1 is MDHEN and CDR2 is SYDVKM. The CDR3 totals 13 residues.

The chain links TRBV28 to TRBJ1-2; D uncertain. Trimming took off 2 bases at V and 8 bases at J, with 12 bases between the two ends. Germline V gives CDR1 MDHEN, CDR2 SYDVKM. The CDR3 loop spans 13 amino acids. The CDR3 spells CASSLSVFGGYTF. Here the CDR3 DNA reads TGTGCCAGCAGTTTAAGTGTGTTCGGGGGCTACACCTTC.

This chain joins TRBV12-5 and TRBJ2-1; unclear D gene. The V end was cut by 2 bases, the J end by 3 bases, with 8 bases between. The CDR3 is 14 amino acids. Germline values: CDR1 LGHNT, CDR2 FRNRAP. CDR3 nucleotide sequence: TGTGCTAGTGGTTTGTCAGGATTCTACAATGAGCAGTTCTTC. Its protein product is CASGLSGFYNEQFF.

CDR3 region: CASSLVGQGTYEQYF. The CDR3 region has the DNA TGTGCCAGCAGCTTAGTTGGACAGGGGACCTACGAGCAGTACTTC. The V call is TRBV7-9, the J call TRBJ2-7; 9 nucleotides agree with TRBD1. The length of the CDR3 is 15 residues. V was pared by 1 base and J by 2 bases, with 3 bases of the junction left unmatched. The germline V gene encodes CDR1 SEHNR and CDR2 FQNEAQ (reference sequence).

The V gene is TRBV4-1, the J gene TRBJ1-5, with 7 bases lining up with TRBD1. The CDR3 length is 16 residues. V gave up 4 bases and J gave up 9 bases; unmatched junction bases: 15. The germline V gene has CDR1 MGHRA and CDR2 YSYEKL. The CDR3 loop reads CASSPSEQGFGWPQHF. The CDR3 DNA reads TGCGCCAGCAGCCCAAGCGAACAGGGGTTCGGGTGGCCCCAGCATTTT.

This clone was found a few times. The chain combines TRBV7-3 with TRBJ1-1; 7 nucleotides agree with TRBD1. This CDR3 has 14 residues. V shed 5 bases and J 0 bases; nucleotides not matched to a gene: 3. Germline CDR1 is SGHTA and CDR2 is FQGTGA. The CDR3 sequence: CASSQGQMNTEAFF. The CDR3 DNA follows: TGTGCCAGCAGCCAGGGACAGATGAACACTGAAGCTTTCTTT.

This clone has only a few counts. The chain couples TRBV5-4 to TRBJ2-2, with D tentatively TRBD1 (6 bases). The V and J ends lost 4 bases and 4 bases respectively, with 8 bases between them. The CDR3 has 13 amino acids. CDR1 is SGHNT, CDR2 YYREEE, per germline (reference sequence). Here the CDR3 DNA reads TGTGCCAGCAGCCAGGGGATCACCGGGGAGCTGTTTTTT. It codes for CASSQGITGELFF.

The chain employs TRBV28 and TRBJ2-2, with D possibly matching TRBD1 (6 bases). Germline-derived CDR1 and CDR2 are MDHEN and SYDVKM. CDR3 length: 14 amino acids. V lost 7 bases to trimming and J lost 2 bases, with 11 bases between them. The CDR3 loop is CASTGDTNTGELFF. DNA for the CDR3: TGTGCCAGCACAGGGGACACAAACACCGGGGAGCTGTTTTTT.

The chain uses TRBV2 and TRBJ1-4; no clear D. This CDR3 has 17 amino acids. Germline CDR1 reads SNHLY; CDR2 reads FYNNEI. Between the trimmed V and J ends, which lost 1 base and 3 bases, there was a span of 15 bases. The CDR3 nucleotides are TGTGCCAGCAGTGAAGATACAATGACGGGAGCTAATGAAAAACTGTTTTTT. Amino acids: CASSEDTMTGANEKLFF.